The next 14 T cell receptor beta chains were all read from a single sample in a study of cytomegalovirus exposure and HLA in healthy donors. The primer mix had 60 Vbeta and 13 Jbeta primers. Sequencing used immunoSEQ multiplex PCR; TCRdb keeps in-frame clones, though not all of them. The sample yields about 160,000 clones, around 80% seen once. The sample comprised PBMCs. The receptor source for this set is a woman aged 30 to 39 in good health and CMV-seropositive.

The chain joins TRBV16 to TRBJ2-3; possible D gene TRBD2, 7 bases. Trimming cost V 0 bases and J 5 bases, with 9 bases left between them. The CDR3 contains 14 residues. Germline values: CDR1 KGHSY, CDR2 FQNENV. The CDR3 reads CASSQSGGGDTQYF. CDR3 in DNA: TGTGCCAGCAGCCAATCGGGAGGGGGAGATACGCAGTATTTT.

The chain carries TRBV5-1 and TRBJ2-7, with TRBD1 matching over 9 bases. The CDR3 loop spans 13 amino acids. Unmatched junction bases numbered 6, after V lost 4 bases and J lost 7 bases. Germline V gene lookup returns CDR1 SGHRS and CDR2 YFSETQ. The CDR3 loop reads CASSRRDREEQYF. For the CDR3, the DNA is TGCGCCAGCAGCCGACGGGACAGGGAAGAGCAGTACTTC.

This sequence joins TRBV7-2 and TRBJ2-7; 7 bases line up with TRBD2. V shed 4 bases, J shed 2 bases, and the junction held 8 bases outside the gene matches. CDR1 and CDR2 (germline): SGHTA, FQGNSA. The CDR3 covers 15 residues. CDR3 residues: CASSSGLISTYEQYF. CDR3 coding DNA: TGTGCCAGCAGCTCGGGACTAATCTCTACCTACGAGCAGTACTTC.

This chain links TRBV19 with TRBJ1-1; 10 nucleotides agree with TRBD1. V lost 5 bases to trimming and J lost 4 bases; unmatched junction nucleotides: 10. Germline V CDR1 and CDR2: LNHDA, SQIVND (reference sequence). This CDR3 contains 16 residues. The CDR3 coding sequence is TGTGCCAGTAGTCCTTGGACAGGGGGAGGTAGCACTGAAGCTTTCTTT. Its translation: CASSPWTGGGSTEAFF.

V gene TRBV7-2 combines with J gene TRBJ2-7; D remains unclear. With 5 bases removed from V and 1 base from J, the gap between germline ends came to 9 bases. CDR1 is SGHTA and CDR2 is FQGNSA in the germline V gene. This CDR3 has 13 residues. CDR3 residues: CASSPQWSYEQYF. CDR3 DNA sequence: TGTGCCAGCAGCCCCCAGTGGTCCTACGAGCAGTACTTC.

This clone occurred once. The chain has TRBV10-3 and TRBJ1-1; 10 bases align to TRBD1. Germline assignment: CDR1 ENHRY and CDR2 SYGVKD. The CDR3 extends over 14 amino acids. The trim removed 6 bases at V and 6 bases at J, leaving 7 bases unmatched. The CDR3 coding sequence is TGTGCCATCAGCGGGACAGGGGAGACTGCTGAAGCTTTCTTT. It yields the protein CAISGTGETAEAFF.

This CDR3 is CASGLVRRYGDNQPQHF. CDR3 nucleotides: TGTGCTAGTGGTTTGGTACGGAGATATGGCGACAATCAGCCCCAGCATTTT. The V and J genes are TRBV12-5 and TRBJ1-5; no firm D call. Trimming cost V 0 bases and J 3 bases, with 15 bases left between them. Germline V CDR1 and CDR2: LGHNT, FRNRAP. The CDR3 has 17 amino acids.

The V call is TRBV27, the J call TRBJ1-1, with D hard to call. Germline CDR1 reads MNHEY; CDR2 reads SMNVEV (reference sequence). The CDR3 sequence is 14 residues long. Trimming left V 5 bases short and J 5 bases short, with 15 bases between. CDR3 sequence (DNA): TGTGCCAGCAGTCTAATTGGAGGTGGGACTGAAGCTTTCTTT. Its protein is CASSLIGGGTEAFF.

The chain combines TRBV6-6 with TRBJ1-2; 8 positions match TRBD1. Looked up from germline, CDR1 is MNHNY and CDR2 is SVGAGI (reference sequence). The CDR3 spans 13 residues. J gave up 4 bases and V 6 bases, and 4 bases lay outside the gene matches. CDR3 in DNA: TGTGCCAGCAGCCCCGGGACAGGCTATGGCTACACCTTC. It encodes CASSPGTGYGYTF.

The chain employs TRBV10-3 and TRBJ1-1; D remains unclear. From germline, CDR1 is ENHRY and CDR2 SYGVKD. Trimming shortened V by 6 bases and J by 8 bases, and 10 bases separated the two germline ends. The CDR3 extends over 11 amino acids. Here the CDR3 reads CAIRRETEAFF. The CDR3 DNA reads TGTGCCATCAGACGGGAGACCGAAGCTTTCTTT.

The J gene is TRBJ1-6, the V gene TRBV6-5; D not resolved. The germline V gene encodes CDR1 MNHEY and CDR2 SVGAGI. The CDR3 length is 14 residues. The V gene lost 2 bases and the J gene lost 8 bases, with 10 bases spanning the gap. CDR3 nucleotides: TGTGCCAGCAGTTACGGAGGTATACATTCACCCCTCCACTTT. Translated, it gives CASSYGGIHSPLHF.

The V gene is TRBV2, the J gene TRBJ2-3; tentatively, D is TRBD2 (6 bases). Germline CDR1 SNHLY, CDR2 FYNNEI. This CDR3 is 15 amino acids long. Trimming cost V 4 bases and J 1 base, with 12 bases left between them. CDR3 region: CASSAVPGGTDTQYF. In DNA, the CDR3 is TGTGCCAGCAGTGCGGTTCCGGGGGGCACAGATACGCAGTATTTT. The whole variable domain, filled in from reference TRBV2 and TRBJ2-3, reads EPEVTQTPSHQVTQMGQEVILRCVPISNHLYFYWYRQILGQKVEFLVSFYNNEISEKSEIFDDQFSVERPDGSNFTLKIRSTKLEDSAMYFCASSAVPGGTDTQYFGPGTRLTVL.

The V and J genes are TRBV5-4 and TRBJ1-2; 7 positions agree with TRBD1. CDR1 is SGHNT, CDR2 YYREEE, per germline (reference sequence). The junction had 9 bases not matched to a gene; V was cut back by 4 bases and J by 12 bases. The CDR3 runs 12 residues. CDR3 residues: CASSLKDRQNTF. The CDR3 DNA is TGTGCCAGCAGCCTTAAGGACAGGCAAAACACCTTC. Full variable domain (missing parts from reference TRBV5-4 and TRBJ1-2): ETGVTQSPTHLIKTRGQQVTLRCSSQSGHNTVSWYQQALGQGPQFIFQYYREEENGRGNFPPRFSGLQFPNYSSELNVNALELDDSALYLCASSLKDRQNTFGSGTRLTVV.

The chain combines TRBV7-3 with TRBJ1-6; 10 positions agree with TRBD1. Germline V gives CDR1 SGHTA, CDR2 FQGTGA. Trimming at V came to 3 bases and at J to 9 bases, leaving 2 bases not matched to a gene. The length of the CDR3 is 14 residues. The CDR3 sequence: CASSFRDRGSPLHF. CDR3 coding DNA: TGTGCCAGCAGCTTCCGGGACAGGGGTTCACCCCTCCACTTT.